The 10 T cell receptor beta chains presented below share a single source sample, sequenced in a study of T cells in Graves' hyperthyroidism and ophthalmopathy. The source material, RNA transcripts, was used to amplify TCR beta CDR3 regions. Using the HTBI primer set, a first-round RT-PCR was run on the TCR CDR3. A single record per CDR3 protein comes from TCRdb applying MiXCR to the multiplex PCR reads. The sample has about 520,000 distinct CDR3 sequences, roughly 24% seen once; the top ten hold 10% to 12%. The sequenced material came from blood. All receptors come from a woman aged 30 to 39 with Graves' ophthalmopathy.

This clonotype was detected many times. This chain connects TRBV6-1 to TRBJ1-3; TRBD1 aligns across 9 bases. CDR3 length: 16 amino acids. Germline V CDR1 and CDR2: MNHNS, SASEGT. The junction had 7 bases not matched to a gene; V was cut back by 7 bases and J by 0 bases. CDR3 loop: CASNRQGVDSGNTIYF. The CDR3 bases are TGTGCCAGCAACCGACAGGGGGTTGACTCTGGAAACACCATATATTTT.

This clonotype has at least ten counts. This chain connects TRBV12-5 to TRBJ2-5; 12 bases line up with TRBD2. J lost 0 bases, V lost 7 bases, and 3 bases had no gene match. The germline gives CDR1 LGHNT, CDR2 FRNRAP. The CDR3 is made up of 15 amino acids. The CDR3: CASARTSGNQETQYF. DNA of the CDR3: TGTGCTAGTGCCCGGACTAGCGGGAACCAAGAGACCCAGTACTTC.

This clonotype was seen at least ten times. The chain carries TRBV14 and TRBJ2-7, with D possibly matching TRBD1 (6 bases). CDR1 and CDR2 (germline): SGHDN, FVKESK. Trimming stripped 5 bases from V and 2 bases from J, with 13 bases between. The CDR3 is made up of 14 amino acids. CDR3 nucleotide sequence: TGTGCCAGCAGCGCGACAGGCGACGCCTACGAGCAGTACTTC. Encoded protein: CASSATGDAYEQYF.

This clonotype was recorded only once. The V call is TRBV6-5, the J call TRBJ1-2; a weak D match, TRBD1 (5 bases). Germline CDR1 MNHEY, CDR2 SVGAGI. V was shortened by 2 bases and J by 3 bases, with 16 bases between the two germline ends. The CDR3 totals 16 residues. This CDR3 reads CASSYTQGLPDYGYTF. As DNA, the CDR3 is TGTGCCAGCAGTTACACCCAGGGACTTCCAGACTATGGCTACACCTTC.

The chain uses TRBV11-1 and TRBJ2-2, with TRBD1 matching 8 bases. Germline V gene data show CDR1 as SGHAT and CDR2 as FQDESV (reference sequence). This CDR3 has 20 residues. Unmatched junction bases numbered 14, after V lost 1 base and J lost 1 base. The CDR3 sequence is CASSLVLWQGAGKNTGELFF. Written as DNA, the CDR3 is TGTGCCAGCAGCTTAGTGCTTTGGCAGGGGGCCGGCAAGAACACCGGGGAGCTGTTTTTT. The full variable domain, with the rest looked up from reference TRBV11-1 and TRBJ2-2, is EAEVAQSPRYKITEKSQAVAFWCDPISGHATLYWYRQILGQGPELLVQFQDESVVDDSQLPKDRFSAERLKGVDSTLKIQPAELGDSAMYLCASSLVLWQGAGKNTGELFFGEGSRLTVL.

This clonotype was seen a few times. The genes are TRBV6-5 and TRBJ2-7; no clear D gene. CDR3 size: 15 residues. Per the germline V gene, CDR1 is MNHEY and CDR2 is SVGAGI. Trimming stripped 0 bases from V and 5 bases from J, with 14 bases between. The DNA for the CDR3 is TGTGCCAGCAGTTACTCGGACCGGCGTCAGGACGAGCAGTACTTC. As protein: CASSYSDRRQDEQYF.

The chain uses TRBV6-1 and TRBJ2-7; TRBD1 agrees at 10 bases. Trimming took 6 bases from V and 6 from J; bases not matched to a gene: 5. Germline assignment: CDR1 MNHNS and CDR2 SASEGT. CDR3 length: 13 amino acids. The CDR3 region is CASRGDRGREQYF. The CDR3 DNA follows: TGTGCCAGCAGAGGGGACAGGGGACGCGAGCAGTACTTC.

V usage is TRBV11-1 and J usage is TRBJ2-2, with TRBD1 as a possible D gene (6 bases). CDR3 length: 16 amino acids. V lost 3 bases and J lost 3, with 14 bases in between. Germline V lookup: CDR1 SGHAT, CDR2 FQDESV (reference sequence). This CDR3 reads CASSFLPTGDTGELFF. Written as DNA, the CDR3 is TGTGCCAGCAGCTTCCTCCCGACAGGAGACACCGGGGAGCTGTTTTTT.

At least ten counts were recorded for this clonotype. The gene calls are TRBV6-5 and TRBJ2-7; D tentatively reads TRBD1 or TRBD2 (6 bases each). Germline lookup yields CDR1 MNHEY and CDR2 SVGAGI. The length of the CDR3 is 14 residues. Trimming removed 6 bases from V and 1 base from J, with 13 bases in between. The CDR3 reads CASRPEGDSYEQYF. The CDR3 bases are TGTGCCAGCAGGCCGGAGGGGGATTCCTACGAGCAGTACTTC.

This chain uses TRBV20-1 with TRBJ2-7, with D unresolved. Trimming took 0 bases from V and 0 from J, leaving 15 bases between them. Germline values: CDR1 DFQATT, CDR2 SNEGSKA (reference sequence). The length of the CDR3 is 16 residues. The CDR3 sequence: CSARDLHRGSSYEQYF. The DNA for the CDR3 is TGCAGTGCTAGAGATCTCCATAGAGGAAGCTCCTACGAGCAGTACTTC.